The clone carrying this T cell receptor beta chain has a handful of counts. Antigen: not known. One base away lies a much larger clone, so this may be a sequencing read error. A patient was excluded if there was uncontrolled infection, other autoimmune disease, pregnancy or lactation. This sample stems from a study of T cells in Graves' hyperthyroidism and ophthalmopathy. Study-wide results and caveats: Classification by a 13 V-J model distinguished ophthalmopathy from stable hyperthyroidism. Also found in blood were most expanded thyroid clonotypes above 0.001.

The source material, RNA transcripts, was used to amplify TCR beta CDR3 regions. HTBI primers were used for first-round RT-PCR of the TCR CDR3. TCRdb processed the multiplex PCR reads anew with MiXCR; each CDR3 protein has one entry. The sample holds more than 450,000 distinct CDR3 sequences; less than 15% are singletons and the top ten take about 15%. Trimming at V came to 6 bases and at J to 0 bases, leaving 8 bases not matched to a gene. The CDR3 length is 15 residues. CDR1 is MDHEN and CDR2 is SYDVKM in the germline V gene. The clonotype comes from a woman between 40 and 50 years old with Graves' hyperthyroidism. The chain couples TRBV28 to TRBJ2-7, with 7 bases matching TRBD1. Sequenced input: blood. CDR3: CASRSGAGGSYEQYF. CDR3 coding DNA: TGTGCCAGCAGGTCCGGGGCAGGGGGCTCCTACGAGCAGTACTTC.